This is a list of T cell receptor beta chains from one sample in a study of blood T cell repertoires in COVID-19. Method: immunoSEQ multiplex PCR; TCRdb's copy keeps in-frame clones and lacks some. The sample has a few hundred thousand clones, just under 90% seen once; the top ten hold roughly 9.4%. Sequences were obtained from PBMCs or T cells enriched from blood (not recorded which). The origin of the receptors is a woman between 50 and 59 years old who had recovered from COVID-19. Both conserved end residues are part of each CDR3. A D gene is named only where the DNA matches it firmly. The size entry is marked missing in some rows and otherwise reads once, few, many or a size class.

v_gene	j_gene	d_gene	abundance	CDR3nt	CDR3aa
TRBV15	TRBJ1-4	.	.	TGTGCCACCAGCAGAGAGAGGAGACTGAAACTGTTTTTT	CATSRERRLKLFF
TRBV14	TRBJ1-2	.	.	TGTGCCAGCAGGAACTCAGGGGCGGCTGGCTACACCTTC	CASRNSGAAGYTF
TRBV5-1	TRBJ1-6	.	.	TGCGCCAGCAGCTTGGAACGGTATAATTCACCCCTCCACTTT	CASSLERYNSPLHF
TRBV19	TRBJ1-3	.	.	TGTGCCAGTAGTATAGGCCGACTGCGCGGAAACACCATATATTTT	CASSIGRLRGNTIYF
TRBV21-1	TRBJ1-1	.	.	TGTGCCAGCAGCAAAAAGGCGGGGGGGAACACTGAAGCTTTCTTT	CASSKKAGGNTEAFF
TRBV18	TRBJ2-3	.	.	TGTGCCAGCTCGCGGACAGCCTACCCACCCACAGATACGCAGTATTTT	CASSRTAYPPTDTQYF
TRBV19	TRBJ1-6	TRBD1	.	TGTGCCAGTAGTATTTGGACAGGGGAAAATTCACCCCTCCACTTT	CASSIWTGENSPLHF
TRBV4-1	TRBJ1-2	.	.	TGCGCCAGCAGCCAAGTACTAGGACAGTTAAACTATGGCTACACCTTC	CASSQVLGQLNYGYTF
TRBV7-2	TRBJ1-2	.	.	TGTGCCAGCAGCCCCCGGATGGCAGGGGCTTCCTATGGCTACACCTTC	CASSPRMAGASYGYTF
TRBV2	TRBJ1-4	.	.	TGTGCCAGCAGTTCAGGTGATATCGATGAAAAACTGTTTTTT	CASSSGDIDEKLFF
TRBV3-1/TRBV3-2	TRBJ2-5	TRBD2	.	TGTGCCAGCAGCCGTCCCCTAGCGGGGGGGCGAGAGACCCAGTACTTC	CASSRPLAGGRETQYF
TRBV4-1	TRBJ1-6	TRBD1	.	TGCGCCAGCAGCCAAGCCGGGCAGGGGGCGCTTTCACCCCTCCACTTT	CASSQAGQGALSPLHF
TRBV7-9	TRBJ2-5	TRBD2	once	TGTGCCAGCAGCTTAGCGGGGGGGATGGGAGAGACCCAGTACTTC	CASSLAGGMGETQYF
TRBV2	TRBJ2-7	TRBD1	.	TGTGCCATCGGACAGGGAGTATACGAGCAGTACTTC	CAIGQGVYEQYF
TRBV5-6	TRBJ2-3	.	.	TGTGCCAGCAGCTCCCTGGGGGGACAGTACACAGATACGCAGTATTTT	CASSSLGGQYTDTQYF
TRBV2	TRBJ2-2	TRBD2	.	TGTGCCAGCAGTGAAGCGGGGGGGGACACCGGGGAGCTGTTTTTT	CASSEAGGDTGELFF
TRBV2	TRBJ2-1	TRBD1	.	TGTGCCAGCAGTCGTGCCCGACAGGGCAATGAGCAGTTCTTC	CASSRARQGNEQFF
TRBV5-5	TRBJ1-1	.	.	TGTGCCAGCAGCTTGGATCAACAGGCGTTGAACACTGAAGCTTTCTTT	CASSLDQQALNTEAFF
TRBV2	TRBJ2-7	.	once	TGTGCCAGCAGTGTCCTAGGGGGTTACGAGCAGTACTTC	CASSVLGGYEQYF
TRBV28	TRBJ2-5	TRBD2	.	TGTGCCAGCAGGCGGGGCGGGGGGCTGGAGACCCAGTACTTC	CASRRGGGLETQYF
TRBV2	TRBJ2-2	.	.	TGTGCCAGCAGGGCCGGGACTTTAACCGGGGAGCTGTTTTTT	CASRAGTLTGELFF
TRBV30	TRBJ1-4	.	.	TGTGCCTGGAGTTTTGACAGTAATGAAAAACTGTTTTTT	CAWSFDSNEKLFF
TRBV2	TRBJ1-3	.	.	TGTGCCAGCAGTGCATTTGTCGGTGGAAACACCATATATTTT	CASSAFVGGNTIYF
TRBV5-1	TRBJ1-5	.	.	TGCGCCAGCAGCTTGTCAGCGGGGGGCAATCAGCCCCAGCATTTT	CASSLSAGGNQPQHF
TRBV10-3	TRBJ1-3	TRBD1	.	TGTGCCATCGGACAGGGGGCAGGGAACACCATATATTTT	CAIGQGAGNTIYF
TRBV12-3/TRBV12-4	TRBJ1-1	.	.	TGTGCCAGCAGCCAGGGGTTGAACACTGAAGCTTTCTTT	CASSQGLNTEAFF
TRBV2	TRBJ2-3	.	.	TGTGCCAGTGCTGACAGGCGAGAAGCAGATACGCAGTATTTT	CASADRREADTQYF
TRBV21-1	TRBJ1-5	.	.	TGTGCCAGCAGTGGGGGGTTGGAGCCCCAGCATTTT	CASSGGLEPQHF
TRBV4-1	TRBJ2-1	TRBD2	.	TGCGCCAGCAGCCAAGGCCCGGGACTAGCGGGGGTTAATGAGCAGTTCTTC	CASSQGPGLAGVNEQFF
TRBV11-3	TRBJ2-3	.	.	TGTGCCAGCAGCCGCACTTTTGAGCAGGGCATCACAGATACGCAGTATTTT	CASSRTFEQGITDTQYF
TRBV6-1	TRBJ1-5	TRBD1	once	TGTGCCAGCAGTGAAAGTGATACAGGGGTTCAGCCCCAGCATTTT	CASSESDTGVQPQHF
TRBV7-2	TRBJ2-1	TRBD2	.	TGTGCCAGCAGCCCACGCGGGGGGAATGAGCAGTTCTTC	CASSPRGGNEQFF
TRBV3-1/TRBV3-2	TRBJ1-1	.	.	TGTGCCAGCAGCCAGCTGTCAGAGAACACTGAAGCTTTCTTT	CASSQLSENTEAFF
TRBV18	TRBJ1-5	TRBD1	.	TGTGCCAGCTCACAGACAGGGCACCAGCCCCAGCATTTT	CASSQTGHQPQHF
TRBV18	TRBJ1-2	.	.	TGTGCCAGCTCTCCCCGGGACAATAACTATGGCTACACCTTC	CASSPRDNNYGYTF
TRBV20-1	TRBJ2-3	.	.	TGCAGTGCTAGTAATCGACTACTAGGGAGCACAGATACGCAGTATTTT	CSASNRLLGSTDTQYF
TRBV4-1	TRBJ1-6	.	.	TGCGCCAGCAGCCAAGAATCGAACCAGGACAGCAATTCACCCCTCCACTTT	CASSQESNQDSNSPLHF
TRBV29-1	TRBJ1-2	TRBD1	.	TGCAGCGTCCGACAGGGTCCTAACTATGGCTACACCTTC	CSVRQGPNYGYTF
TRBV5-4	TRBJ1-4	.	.	TGTGCCAGCAGCTTTGGACCGGGGGAGGAAAAACTGTTTTTT	CASSFGPGEEKLFF
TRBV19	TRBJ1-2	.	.	TGTGCCAGTAGTACCCCCGACCGCGGGGGCGGCTATGGCTACACCTTC	CASSTPDRGGGYGYTF
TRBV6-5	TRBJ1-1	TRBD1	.	TGTGCCAGCAGGAGAGGACAGGGGGTTACTGAAGCTTTCTTT	CASRRGQGVTEAFF
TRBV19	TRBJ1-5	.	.	TGTGCCAGTAGCGGACTGAGGGGCAATCAGCCCCAGCATTTT	CASSGLRGNQPQHF
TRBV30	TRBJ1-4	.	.	TGTGCCTGGAGTGTACAGGGCTTCGGCGAAAAACTGTTTTTT	CAWSVQGFGEKLFF
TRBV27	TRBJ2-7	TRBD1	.	TGTGCCAGCAGTTTAATTGCGGGACAGGGGTTCTACGAGCAGTACTTC	CASSLIAGQGFYEQYF
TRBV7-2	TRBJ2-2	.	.	TGTGCCAGCAGGTGGGGGGTAAACACCGGGGAGCTGTTTTTT	CASRWGVNTGELFF
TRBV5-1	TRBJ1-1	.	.	TGCGCCAGCAGCTCCCGGAGGGGTTTGAACACTGAAGCTTTCTTT	CASSSRRGLNTEAFF
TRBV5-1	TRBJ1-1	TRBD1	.	TGCGCCAGCAGCTTGGTGTCAGGGGGCGGTGAAGCTTTCTTT	CASSLVSGGGEAFF
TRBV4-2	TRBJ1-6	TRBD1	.	TGTGCCAGCAGCCAAGCTTCCGGGACAGGGTTTTCACCCCTCCACTTT	CASSQASGTGFSPLHF
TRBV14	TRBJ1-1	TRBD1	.	TGTGCCAGCAGCCAAGTCGCAGGGGGTGACACTGAAGCTTTCTTT	CASSQVAGGDTEAFF
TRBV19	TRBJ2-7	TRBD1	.	TGTGCCAGTACCGCGAGGTGGGGACAGGGGCACTCCTACGAGCAGTACTTC	CASTARWGQGHSYEQYF
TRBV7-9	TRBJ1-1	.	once	TGTGCCAGCAGCTTAGAGGGGCCTGAAGCTTTCTTT	CASSLEGPEAFF